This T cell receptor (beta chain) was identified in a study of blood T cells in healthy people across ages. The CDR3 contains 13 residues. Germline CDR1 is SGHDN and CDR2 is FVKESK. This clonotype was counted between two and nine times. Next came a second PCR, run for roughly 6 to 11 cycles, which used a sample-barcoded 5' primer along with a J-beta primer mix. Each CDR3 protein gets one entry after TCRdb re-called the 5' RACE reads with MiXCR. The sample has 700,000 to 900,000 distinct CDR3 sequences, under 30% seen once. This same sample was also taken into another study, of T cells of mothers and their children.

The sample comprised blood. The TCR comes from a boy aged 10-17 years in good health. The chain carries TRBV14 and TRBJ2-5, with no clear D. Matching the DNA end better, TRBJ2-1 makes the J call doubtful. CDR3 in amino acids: CASSRTAINEQFF. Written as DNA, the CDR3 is TGTGCCAGCAGTCGTACAGCTATCAATGAGCAGTTCTTC.